The 25 T cell receptor beta chains reported below all come from one sample, sequenced in a study of blood T cell repertoires in COVID-19. The assay was immunoSEQ multiplex PCR, and TCRdb's table has in-frame clones only and misses some. Here the sample spans some 130,000 clones, roughly 90% being singletons. The sample comprised peripheral blood. The receptors derive from a man aged 70 or older with active COVID-19.

The CDR3 nucleotides read TGTGCCAGCAGGTCTAATGAGCAGTTCTTC. It translates to CASRSNEQFF. The rearrangement joins TRBV28 to TRBJ2-1; no clear D gene. The germline V gene encodes CDR1 MDHEN and CDR2 SYDVKM. V lost 6 bases and J 7 bases, leaving 4 bases between the germline ends. The CDR3 covers 10 residues.

V gene TRBV7-2 combines with J gene TRBJ2-5; 7 bases are a match to TRBD1. This CDR3 region has 14 residues. Germline CDR1 is SGHTA and CDR2 is FQGNSA. The ends lost 4 bases at V and 3 bases at J; junction bases unmatched: 5. The CDR3 DNA sequence: TGTGCCAGCAGCTCGAACAGGGGTGAAGAGACCCAGTACTTC. Translating it yields CASSSNRGEETQYF.

This chain connects TRBV7-2 to TRBJ1-4; 7 positions agree with TRBD1. The V gene's germline CDR1 is SGHTA and CDR2 FQGNSA. With V trimmed by 7 bases and J by 7 bases, 12 bases remained unmatched. This CDR3 has 15 amino acids. CDR3 nucleotide sequence: TGTGCCAGCACCGTTACAGGGGTGGGGGGTGAAAAACTGTTTTTT. Encoded protein: CASTVTGVGGEKLFF.

The genes are TRBV14 and TRBJ1-2, with a possible D match to TRBD1 (6 bases). This CDR3 region has 15 residues. Trimming removed 1 base from V and 0 bases from J, with 9 bases in between. The germline CDR1 and CDR2 sequences are SGHDN and FVKESK. The CDR3 sequence: CASSQAQGSNYGYTF. DNA for the CDR3: TGTGCCAGCAGCCAAGCCCAGGGGTCTAACTATGGCTACACCTTC.

The rearrangement uses TRBV6-5 and TRBJ2-3, with 12 positions matching TRBD2. Germline CDR1 and CDR2: MNHEY and SVGAGI. V shed 8 bases and J 4 bases; nucleotides not matched to a gene: 4. The CDR3 has 14 residues. The CDR3 nucleotides read TGTGCCAGCCGGACTAGCGGGAACCCAGATACGCAGTATTTT. Translation: CASRTSGNPDTQYF.

The chain combines TRBV6-6 with TRBJ2-7, with TRBD1 identical over 9 bases. The CDR3 spans 12 residues. Germline CDR1 is MNHNY and CDR2 is SVGAGI (reference sequence). With V trimmed by 5 bases and J by 5 bases, 1 base remained unmatched. The CDR3 DNA reads as TGTGCCAGCAGTCGGGACAGGGACGAGCAGTACTTC. Amino acid sequence: CASSRDRDEQYF.

This clone showed up just once. Here the CDR3 reads CASSLGGGALREQYF. CDR3 bases: TGCGCCAGCAGCTTGGGTGGAGGGGCCCTCCGGGAGCAGTACTTC. This sequence joins TRBV5-1 and TRBJ2-7, with D possibly matching TRBD2 (6 bases). Trimming removed 0 bases from V and 7 bases from J, with 17 bases in between. Germline loops: CDR1 SGHRS, CDR2 YFSETQ. The CDR3 is 15 amino acids.

This rearrangement joins TRBV6-2 or TRBV6-3 to TRBJ2-7; tentative D call: TRBD2 (7 bases). Trimming stripped 0 bases from V and 3 bases from J, with 12 bases between. This CDR3 is 15 amino acids long. Looked up from germline, CDR1 is MNHEY and CDR2 is SVGEGT. CDR3 protein: CASSYSGGRSYEQYF. Written as DNA, the CDR3 is TGTGCCAGCAGTTACTCGGGGGGGCGCAGCTACGAGCAGTACTTC.

The V call is TRBV7-9, the J call TRBJ1-2, with 9 bases identical to TRBD1. In germline, CDR1 is SEHNR, CDR2 FQNEAQ (reference sequence). J gave up 8 bases and V 3 bases, and 7 bases lay outside the gene matches. The CDR3 has 14 residues. The CDR3 nucleotides are TGTGCCAGCAGCTTGGGGGACAGGGCGGAAGGCTACACCTTC. This sequence encodes CASSLGDRAEGYTF.

The chain recombines TRBV21-1 with TRBJ1-5. TRBV21-1 is a pseudogene segment. The CDR3 is 15 amino acids. The CDR3 nucleotides read TGTGCCAGCAGCAAAGGAGGGGGGGGCATTCAGCCCCAGCATTTT. Protein product: CASSKGGGGIQPQHF.

The chain employs TRBV7-2 and TRBJ2-1; D perhaps matches TRBD2 (5 bases). The CDR3 covers 15 residues. Trimming stripped 3 bases from V and 1 base from J, with 10 bases between. Germline assignment: CDR1 SGHTA and CDR2 FQGNSA. CDR3 nucleotides: TGTGCCAGCAGCTTTGAAAGGACTTCCTACAATGAGCAGTTCTTC. Protein product: CASSFERTSYNEQFF.

The V call is TRBV11-2, the J call TRBJ1-4; the match to TRBD1 covers 7 bases. The CDR3 consists of 15 residues. The trim removed 5 bases at V and 6 bases at J, leaving 9 bases unmatched. Germline-derived CDR1 and CDR2 are SGHAT and FQNNGV. This chain's CDR3 is CASSRTGATYEKLFF. The DNA for the CDR3 is TGTGCCAGCAGCCGCACAGGGGCCACCTATGAAAAACTGTTTTTT.

The V gene is TRBV28, the J gene TRBJ2-7; D is undetermined. The CDR3 loop spans 12 amino acids. Trimming stripped 2 bases from V and 2 bases from J, with 4 bases between. From germline, CDR1 is MDHEN and CDR2 SYDVKM. CDR3 nucleotide sequence: TGTGCCAGCAGTTTACAGACCTACGAGCAGTACTTC. This gives the protein CASSLQTYEQYF.

This clone was observed a few times. The genes are TRBV9 and TRBJ1-5, with D possibly matching TRBD1 (6 bases). Per germline, CDR1 SGDLS and CDR2 YYNGEE. The CDR3 contains 14 residues. Trimming left V 2 bases short and J 2 bases short, with 8 bases between. In nucleotides, the CDR3 is TGTGCCAGCAGCGTTGAGGGGGGCAATCAGCCCCAGCATTTT. Translated: CASSVEGGNQPQHF.

The V and J genes are TRBV28 and TRBJ1-5; possibly TRBD1 for D (6 bases). This CDR3 contains 18 residues. V was cut by 6 bases and J by 0 bases, with 21 bases left in between. Germline-derived CDR1 and CDR2 are MDHEN and SYDVKM. The CDR3 coding sequence is TGTGCCAGCAGCTGGGGTCTCATTCGACAGGTTAGCAATCAGCCCCAGCATTTT. Encoded protein: CASSWGLIRQVSNQPQHF.

Only one count was recorded for this clone. The chain carries TRBV5-4 and TRBJ1-1, with D possibly matching TRBD1 (5 bases). Germline assignment: CDR1 SGHNT and CDR2 YYREEE (reference sequence). Trimming left V 0 bases short and J 0 bases short, with 9 bases between. This CDR3 comprises 15 residues. The CDR3 DNA follows: TGTGCCAGCAGCTTGGGACAGACAATGAACACTGAAGCTTTCTTT. Translating gives CASSLGQTMNTEAFF.

The chain employs TRBV6-2 or TRBV6-3 and TRBJ1-2, with D possibly matching TRBD1 (6 bases). Per the germline V gene, CDR1 is MNHEY and CDR2 is SVGEGT. CDR3 length: 15 amino acids. V was pared by 2 bases and J by 4 bases, with 14 bases between. The CDR3 sequence is CASSYNTGSVYGYTF. The CDR3 DNA sequence: TGTGCCAGCAGTTACAACACAGGGTCGGTCTATGGCTACACCTTC.

The J gene is TRBJ2-7, the V gene TRBV2, with TRBD1 identical over 8 bases. This CDR3 is built from 11 residues. The V gene's germline CDR1 is SNHLY and CDR2 FYNNEI. CDR3 amino acids: CASRDDRGSSV. CDR3 DNA sequence: TGTGCCAGCAGGGACGACAGGGGCTCTTCCGTC.

CDR3 nucleotides: TGTGCCAGCTCACCACAGGGACTAGCGGGGTACAATGAGCAGTTCTTC. Translated, it gives CASSPQGLAGYNEQFF. This rearrangement joins TRBV18 to TRBJ2-1, with TRBD2 matching 13 bases. The CDR3 sequence is 16 residues long. The V and J ends lost 1 base and 4 bases, in that order; junction bases with no gene match: 1. Per germline, CDR1 KGHSH and CDR2 LQKENI.

The chain has TRBV3-1 (or the pseudogene TRBV3-2) and TRBJ2-7, with TRBD1 matching over 8 bases. V lost 3 bases, J lost 6 bases, and 1 base stayed unmatched. The length of the CDR3 is 12 residues. Germline values: CDR1 LGHDT, CDR2 YNNKEL (reference sequence). CDR3 DNA: TGTGCCAGCAGCCAGGACAGGGCCGAGCAGTACTTC. This sequence encodes CASSQDRAEQYF.

The V gene is TRBV18, the J gene TRBJ1-3; TRBD1 matches at 8 bases. V gave up 0 bases and J gave up 3 bases; unmatched junction bases: 1. Germline V gives CDR1 KGHSH, CDR2 LQKENI. This CDR3 is built from 15 residues. Here the CDR3 reads CASSPPGTGGNTIYF. The CDR3 nucleotides read TGTGCCAGCTCACCACCCGGGACAGGTGGAAACACCATATATTTT.

This clone appeared a few times. The chain couples TRBV28 to TRBJ2-6, with D maybe TRBD1 (6 bases). The CDR3 has 16 amino acids. The germline gives CDR1 MDHEN, CDR2 SYDVKM. V was clipped by 5 bases and J by 0 bases, with 11 bases between them. The CDR3 loop reads CASSLHRDSGANVLTF. The CDR3 nucleotides read TGTGCCAGCAGTCTCCACAGGGACTCTGGGGCCAACGTCCTGACTTTC.

The chain is built from TRBV2 and TRBJ1-4; the D is unclear. V lost 4 bases, J lost 8 bases, and 14 bases lay in between. The CDR3 is made up of 14 amino acids. CDR1 and CDR2 (germline): SNHLY, FYNNEI. The CDR3 nucleotides read TGTGCCAGCAGTGGGACTACAAGAGAAGAAAAACTGTTTTTT. Translating gives CASSGTTREEKLFF.

The rearrangement links TRBV6-5 to TRBJ2-7, with 8 bases lining up with TRBD2. The CDR3 spans 14 residues. Germline-derived CDR1 and CDR2 are MNHEY and SVGAGI. V lost 3 bases, J lost 2 bases, and 3 bases stayed unmatched. The CDR3 loop is CASSYWRGAYEQYF. The DNA of the CDR3 is TGTGCCAGCAGTTATTGGCGGGGGGCCTACGAGCAGTACTTC.

V usage is TRBV7-2 and J usage is TRBJ2-3; no clear D. With 1 base removed from V and 7 bases from J, the gap between germline ends came to 9 bases. The germline gives CDR1 SGHTA, CDR2 FQGNSA. The CDR3 length is 13 residues. CDR3 in amino acids: CASSLGRLNTQYF. The CDR3 nucleotides read TGTGCCAGCAGCTTAGGGAGACTCAATACGCAGTATTTT. Based on the CDR3 plus reference TRBV7-2 and TRBJ2-3, the full variable domain is GAGVSQSPSNKVTEKGKDVELRCDPISGHTALYWYRQSLGQGLEFLIYFQGNSAPDKSGLPSDRFSAERTGGSVSTLTIQRTQQEDSAVYLCASSLGRLNTQYFGPGTRLTVL.